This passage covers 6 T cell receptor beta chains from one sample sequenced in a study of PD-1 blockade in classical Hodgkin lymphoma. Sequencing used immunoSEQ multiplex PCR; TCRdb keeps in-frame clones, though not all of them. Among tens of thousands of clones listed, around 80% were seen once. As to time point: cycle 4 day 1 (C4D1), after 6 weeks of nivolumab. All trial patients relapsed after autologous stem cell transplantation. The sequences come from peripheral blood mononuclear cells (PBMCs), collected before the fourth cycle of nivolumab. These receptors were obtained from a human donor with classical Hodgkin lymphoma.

The CDR3 is CASSLGGRGHGYTF. The CDR3 DNA sequence: TGTGCCAGCAGCTTAGGGGGCAGGGGGCATGGCTACACCTTC. V gene TRBV5-6 combines with J gene TRBJ1-2, with 8 bases lining up with TRBD1. V shed 2 bases, J shed 6 bases, and the junction held 6 bases outside the gene matches. Germline CDR1 SGHDT, CDR2 YYEEEE. The CDR3 has 14 residues.

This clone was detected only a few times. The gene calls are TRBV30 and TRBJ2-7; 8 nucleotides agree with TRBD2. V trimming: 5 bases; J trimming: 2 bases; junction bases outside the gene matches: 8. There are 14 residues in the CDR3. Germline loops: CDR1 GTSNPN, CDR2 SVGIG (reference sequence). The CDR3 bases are TGTGCCTGGGCTCCGTTAGCGGGAACCTACGAGCAGTACTTC. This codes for CAWAPLAGTYEQYF.

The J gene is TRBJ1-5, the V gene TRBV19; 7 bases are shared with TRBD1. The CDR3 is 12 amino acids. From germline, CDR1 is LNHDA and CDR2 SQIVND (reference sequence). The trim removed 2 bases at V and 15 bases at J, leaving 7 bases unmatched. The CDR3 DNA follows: TGTGCCAGTAGTATAATCAAGCGACAGGGGCATTTT. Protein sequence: CASSIIKRQGHF.

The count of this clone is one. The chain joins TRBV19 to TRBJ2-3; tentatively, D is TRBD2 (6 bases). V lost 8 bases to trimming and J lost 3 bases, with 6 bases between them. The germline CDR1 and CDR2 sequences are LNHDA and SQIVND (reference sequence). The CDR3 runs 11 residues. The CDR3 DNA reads TGTGCCAGTGGAGGGACAGATACGCAGTATTTT. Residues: CASGGTDTQYF. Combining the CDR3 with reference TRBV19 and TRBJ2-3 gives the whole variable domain DGGITQSPKYLFRKEGQNVTLSCEQNLNHDAMYWYRQDPGQGLRLIYYSQIVNDFQKGDIAEGYSVSREKKESFPLTVTSAQKNPTAFYLCASGGTDTQYFGPGTRLTVL.

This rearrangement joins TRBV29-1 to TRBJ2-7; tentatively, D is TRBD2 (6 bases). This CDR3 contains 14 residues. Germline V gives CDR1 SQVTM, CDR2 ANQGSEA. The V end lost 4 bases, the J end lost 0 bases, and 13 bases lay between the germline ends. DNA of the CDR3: TGCAGCGTTGCGGGGGACCGTAGCTCCTACGAGCAGTACTTC. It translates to CSVAGDRSSYEQYF.

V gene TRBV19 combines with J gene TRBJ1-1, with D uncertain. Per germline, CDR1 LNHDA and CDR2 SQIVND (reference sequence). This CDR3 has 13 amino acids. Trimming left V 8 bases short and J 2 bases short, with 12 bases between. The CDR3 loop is CASGTQFNTEAFF. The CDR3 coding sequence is TGTGCCAGTGGTACCCAGTTTAACACTGAAGCTTTCTTT.